This TCR beta chain was sequenced in a study of T cells after yellow fever vaccination. Overall study results and limits: Subsequent booster samples again held most clones from primary vaccination (96% CD4, about 90% CD8).

A single record per CDR3 protein comes from TCRdb applying MiXCR to the 5' RACE reads. The profile covers hundreds of thousands of distinct CDR3 sequences, with around 9.3% appearing a single time and around 3.3% taken by the ten largest. Turning to this clonotype: Antigen specificity is unknown.

Germline V gene lookup returns CDR1 LGHDT and CDR2 YNNKEL (reference sequence). Trimming cost V 3 bases and J 0 bases, with 0 bases left between them. The CDR3 totals 12 residues. The receptor was derived from a man aged 18 to 30 who received the YFV17D yellow fever vaccine. The source material was CD4+ T cells sorted from PBMCs, sampled 5 days after the yellow fever booster vaccination. The chain is built from TRBV3-1 and TRBJ1-5; D gene unclear. CDR3 protein: CASSHSNQPQHF. The CDR3 DNA is TGTGCCAGCAGCCATAGCAATCAGCCCCAGCATTTT.